Each of the 5 T cell receptor beta chains below was sequenced from the same sample in a study of T cells in Graves' hyperthyroidism and ophthalmopathy. Amplification of TCR beta CDR3 regions was performed using RNA transcripts as template. The HTBI primer set drove a first-round RT-PCR of the TCR CDR3. In TCRdb, the multiplex PCR reads were re-called with MiXCR into one record per CDR3 protein. The repertoire includes 500,000 to 800,000 distinct CDR3 sequences, about 45% of them detected once, and roughly 7.2% sits in the top ten. Input material: peripheral blood or thyroid tissue (not recorded which). The source is an adult man with Graves' disease, either hyperthyroidism or ophthalmopathy (not recorded which).

V is TRBV9 and J is TRBJ1-1, with 9 bases lining up with TRBD1. This CDR3 has 15 amino acids. J gave up 5 bases and V 2 bases, and 7 bases lay outside the gene matches. From germline, CDR1 is SGDLS and CDR2 YYNGEE. CDR3 bases: TGTGCCAGCAGCGTCGACCGGGACAGGGCTACTGAAGCTTTCTTT. Encoded protein: CASSVDRDRATEAFF. Filled out from reference TRBV9 and TRBJ1-1, the complete variable domain reads DSGVTQTPKHLITATGQRVTLRCSPRSGDLSVYWYQQSLDQGLQFLIQYYNGEERAKGNILERFSAQQFPDLHSELNLSSLELGDSALYFCASSVDRDRATEAFFGQGTRLTVV.

There are many counts of this clonotype. The chain recombines TRBV19 with TRBJ1-1; maybe TRBD1 (5 bases). V was pared by 1 base and J by 7 bases, with 7 bases between. The V gene's germline CDR1 is LNHDA and CDR2 SQIVND (reference sequence). The CDR3 runs 12 residues. The CDR3 spells CASSIGGGEAFF. The CDR3 region has the DNA TGTGCCAGTAGTATAGGCGGGGGTGAAGCTTTCTTT.

Many counts were recorded for this clonotype. The V gene is TRBV2, the J gene TRBJ1-1; D remains ambiguous. Germline CDR1 SNHLY, CDR2 FYNNEI. The V and J ends lost 8 bases and 0 bases respectively, with 16 bases between them. The length of the CDR3 is 15 residues. DNA of the CDR3: TGTGCCAGCCCAACGGCTTCAGATCTGAACACTGAAGCTTTCTTT. Amino acid sequence: CASPTASDLNTEAFF.

To note about this clonotype: A read error is likely, as this CDR3 ends without the conserved phenylalanine or tryptophan. It is unclear where the CDR3 begins or ends on the DNA, so no DNA is shown, and the CDR3 is as TCRdb lists it. The chain links TRBV7-2 to TRBJ2-7; TRBD2, the table's D call, was not compared with the DNA. The CDR3 length equals 11 residues, ends included. Germline-derived CDR1 and CDR2 are SGHTA and FQGNSA. CDR3: CASSLVGLAGG.

The chain carries TRBV20-1 and TRBJ1-2, with D possibly TRBD1 on 6 matching bases. The CDR3 is made up of 12 amino acids. V lost 7 bases and J 8 bases, leaving 17 bases between the germline ends. CDR1 and CDR2 from the germline V gene are DFQATT and SNEGSKA (reference sequence). CDR3 nucleotide sequence: TGCAGTGTCTCGCCGGGGGGCGGGGGCTACACCTTC. Its translation is CSVSPGGGGYTF.